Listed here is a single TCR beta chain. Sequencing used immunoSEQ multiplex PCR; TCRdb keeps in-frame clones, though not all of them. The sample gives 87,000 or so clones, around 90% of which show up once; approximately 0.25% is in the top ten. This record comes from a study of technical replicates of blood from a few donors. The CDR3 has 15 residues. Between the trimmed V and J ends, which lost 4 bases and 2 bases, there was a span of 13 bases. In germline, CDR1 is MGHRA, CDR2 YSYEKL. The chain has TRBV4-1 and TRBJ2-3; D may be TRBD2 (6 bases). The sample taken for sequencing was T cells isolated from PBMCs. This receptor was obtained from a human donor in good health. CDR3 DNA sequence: TGCGCCAGCAGCCTAGCCGGACTAAACACAGATACGCAGTATTTT. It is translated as CASSLAGLNTDTQYF.